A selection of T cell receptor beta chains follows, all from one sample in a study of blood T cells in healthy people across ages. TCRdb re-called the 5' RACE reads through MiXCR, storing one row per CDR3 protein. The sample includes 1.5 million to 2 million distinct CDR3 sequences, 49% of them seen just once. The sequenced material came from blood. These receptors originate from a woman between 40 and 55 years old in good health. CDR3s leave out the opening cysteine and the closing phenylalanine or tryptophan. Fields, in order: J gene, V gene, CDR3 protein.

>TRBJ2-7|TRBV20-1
SARRQGASAYEQY
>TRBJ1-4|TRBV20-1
SARDWAAGRAKLF
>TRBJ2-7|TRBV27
ASSETGAGGEQY
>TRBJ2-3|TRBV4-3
ASSVGEQSTDTQY
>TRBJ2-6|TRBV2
ASRPRGRSGANVLT
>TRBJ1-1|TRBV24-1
ATSDSGGWGTEAF
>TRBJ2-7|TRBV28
ASSFGIAGYEQY
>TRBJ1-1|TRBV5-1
ASSLEPVWTEAF
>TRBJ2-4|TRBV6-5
ASSYSFSLGTSENIQY
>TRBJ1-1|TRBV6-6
ASSTGRGTEAF
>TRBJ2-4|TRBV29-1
SVAGQGGIAGNIQY
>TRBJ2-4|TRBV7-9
ASSLIGLNIQY
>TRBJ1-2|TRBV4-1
ASSQTGLGVSYGYT
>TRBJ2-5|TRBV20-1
SARVRAGGRQETQY
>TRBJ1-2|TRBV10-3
AISESAEKTYGYT
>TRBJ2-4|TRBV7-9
ASSLITGTLPKNIQY
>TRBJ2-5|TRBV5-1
ASSLQGLEAQY
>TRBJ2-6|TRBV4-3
ASSQVVTPTSGANVLT
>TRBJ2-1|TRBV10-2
ASGEGRDNNEQF
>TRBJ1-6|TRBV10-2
ASSEPGTGGNSPLH
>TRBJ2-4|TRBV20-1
SASPDSDKNIQY
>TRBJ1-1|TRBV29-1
SAGALSRNTEAF
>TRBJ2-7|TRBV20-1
SALRQAASYEQY
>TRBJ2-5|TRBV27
ASSFSTGWRLETQY
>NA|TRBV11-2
ASSLVLGLAGETQY
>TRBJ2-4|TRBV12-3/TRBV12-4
ASSTSEGRRREQY
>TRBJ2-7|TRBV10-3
AISEDFMPYEQY